This T cell receptor (beta chain) was captured by sequencing in a study of human T cells and chemical hapten exposure. TCRdb independently ran MiXCR on the RACE reads; one entry per CDR3 protein. The sample consists of 180,000 or so distinct CDR3 sequences, 30% of them appearing once. The CDR3 extends over 15 amino acids. With V trimmed by 0 bases and J by 6 bases, 5 bases remained unmatched. Germline assignment: CDR1 LGHNA and CDR2 YNFKEQ. Time point given: pre-sensitization, week 0. Treatment indicated: therapeutic diphenylcyclopropenone sensitization with weekly scalp DPC. This chain joins TRBV4-2 and TRBJ1-1; TRBD1 matches at 9 bases. This TCR was sampled from a woman aged 25 to 39 with alopecia areata. Some clones in this sample may be carry-over from other donors' samples. The specimen comprised whole blood, sampled in connection with sensitization to the hapten diphenylcyclopropenone (DPC). CDR3 coding DNA: TGTGCCAGCAGCCAAGAGTTAGGGACAGGGTCTGAAGCTTTCTTT. This codes for CASSQELGTGSEAFF.